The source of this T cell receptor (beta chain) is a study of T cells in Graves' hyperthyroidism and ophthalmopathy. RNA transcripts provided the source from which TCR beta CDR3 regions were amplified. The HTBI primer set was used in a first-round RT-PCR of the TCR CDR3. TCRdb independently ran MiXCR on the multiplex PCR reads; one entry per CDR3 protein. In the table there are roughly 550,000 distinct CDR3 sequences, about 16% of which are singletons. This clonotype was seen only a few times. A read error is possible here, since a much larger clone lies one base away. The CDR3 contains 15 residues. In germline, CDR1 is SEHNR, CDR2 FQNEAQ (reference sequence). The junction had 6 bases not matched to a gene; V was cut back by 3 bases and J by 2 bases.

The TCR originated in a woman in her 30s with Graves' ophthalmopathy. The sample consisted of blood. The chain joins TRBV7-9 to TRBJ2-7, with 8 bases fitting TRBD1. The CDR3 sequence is CASSFYGTGPYEQYF. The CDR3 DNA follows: TGTGCCAGCAGCTTTTACGGGACAGGCCCCTACGAGCAGTACTTC.